This TCR beta chain emerged from a study of T cell responses to AZD1222 COVID-19 vaccine. Regarding the study as a whole: Donors were mostly white British, more females; clonal diversity possibly underestimated.

As concerns this clone: Its matching antigen is unknown.

V lost 1 base and J lost 6, with 9 bases in between. The CDR3 length is 13 residues. In germline, CDR1 is SGHTA, CDR2 FQGNSA. Produced via immunoSEQ multiplex PCR; TCRdb's table is partial and in-frame only. This table has approximately 110,000 clones, 88% appearing once. Sequencing was performed on peripheral blood, taken on day 0 of AZD1222 vaccination. This receptor was obtained from an adult in good health. The chain employs TRBV7-2 and TRBJ2-5, with D uncertain. In DNA, the CDR3 is TGTGCCAGCAGCTTAGGCTTGGGAAAGACCCAGTACTTC. Its protein product is CASSLGLGKTQYF.